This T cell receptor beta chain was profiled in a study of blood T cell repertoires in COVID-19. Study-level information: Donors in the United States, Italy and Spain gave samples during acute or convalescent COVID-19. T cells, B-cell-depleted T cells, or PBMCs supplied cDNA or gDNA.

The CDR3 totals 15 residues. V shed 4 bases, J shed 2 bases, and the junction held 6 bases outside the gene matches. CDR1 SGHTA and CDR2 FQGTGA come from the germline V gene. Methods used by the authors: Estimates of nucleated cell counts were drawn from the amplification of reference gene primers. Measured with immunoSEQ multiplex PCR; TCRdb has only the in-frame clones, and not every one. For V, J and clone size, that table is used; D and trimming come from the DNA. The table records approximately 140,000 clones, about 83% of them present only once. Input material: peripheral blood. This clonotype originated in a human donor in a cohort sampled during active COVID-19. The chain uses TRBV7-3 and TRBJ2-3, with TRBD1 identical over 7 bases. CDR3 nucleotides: TGTGCCAGCAGCTCGACAGGGCCGCCCACAGATACGCAGTATTTT. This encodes CASSSTGPPTDTQYF.